The 20 T cell receptor beta chains below all came from one sample that was sequenced in a study of radiotherapy plus CTLA-4 blockade in lung cancer. Only in-frame clones appear in the TCRdb table, and some are missing; sequencing was by immunoSEQ multiplex PCR. The table includes tens of thousands of clones, more than 85% detected once. The sequencing here drew on peripheral blood, taken from a patient treated with radiotherapy plus ipilimumab. These receptors came from a human donor with non-small cell lung cancer that progressed on radiotherapy plus ipilimumab.

The rearrangement links TRBV5-1 to TRBJ2-2; 9 bases match TRBD1. Germline V gene data show CDR1 as SGHRS and CDR2 as YFSETQ. V shed 4 bases, J shed 3 bases, and the junction held 4 bases outside the gene matches. CDR3 length: 15 residues. CDR3 in DNA: TGCGCCAGCAGCCCGGGACAGGGTTACACCGGGGAGCTGTTTTTT. It yields the protein CASSPGQGYTGELFF.

This clone was detected once. V and J are TRBV5-1 and TRBJ2-5; 8 bases fit TRBD1. The germline V gene has CDR1 SGHRS and CDR2 YFSETQ. V trimming: 3 bases; J trimming: 2 bases; junction bases outside the gene matches: 3. The CDR3 is 14 amino acids. In DNA form, the CDR3 reads TGCGCCAGCAGCTACGGACAGGGACAAGAGACCCAGTACTTC. Encoded protein: CASSYGQGQETQYF.

The chain has TRBV7-6 and TRBJ1-6; D is perhaps TRBD1 (6 bases). CDR3 length: 20 residues. Germline loops: CDR1 SGHVS, CDR2 FNYEAQ. Trimming stripped 2 bases from V and 12 bases from J, with 32 bases between. CDR3 residues: CASSLNSDPLDSSGVVPLHF. CDR3 DNA sequence: TGTGCCAGCAGCTTAAATTCGGATCCACTGGACAGCTCCGGGGTTGTACCCCTCCACTTT. Full variable domain (rest looked up from reference TRBV7-6 and TRBJ1-6): GAGVSQSPRYKVTKRGQDVALRCDPISGHVSLYWYRQALGQGPEFLTYFNYEAQQDKSGLPNDRFSAERPEGSISTLTIQRTEQRDSAMYRCASSLNSDPLDSSGVVPLHFGNGTRLTVT.

V usage is TRBV20-1 and J usage is TRBJ1-5, with unresolved D. The CDR3 spans 11 residues. Germline V CDR1 and CDR2: DFQATT, SNEGSKA (reference sequence). Trimming left V 6 bases short and J 6 bases short, with 9 bases between. DNA of the CDR3: TGCAGTGCGGGCGAAACTCAGCCCCAGCATTTT. Its protein product is CSAGETQPQHF.

The chain is built from TRBV27 and TRBJ2-7, with a tentative D call TRBD2 (5 bases). V lost 3 bases, J lost 2 bases, and 8 bases lay in between. The CDR3 covers 13 residues. The germline V gene has CDR1 MNHEY and CDR2 SMNVEV (reference sequence). CDR3 in DNA: TGTGCCAGCAGTTTTGAGGGAACCTACGAGCAGTACTTC. This translates into CASSFEGTYEQYF.

This rearrangement joins TRBV7-9 to TRBJ1-6, with a weak D call TRBD1 (6 bases). Trimming left V 4 bases short and J 7 bases short, with 14 bases between. This CDR3 has 15 residues. CDR1 SEHNR and CDR2 FQNEAQ come from the germline V gene (reference sequence). CDR3: CASSSTGATNSPLHF. CDR3 coding DNA: TGTGCCAGCAGCTCGACAGGTGCTACGAATTCACCCCTCCACTTT.

The rearrangement links TRBV5-1 to TRBJ2-1; 8 bases are shared with TRBD2. Trimming took 4 bases from V and 7 from J; bases not matched to a gene: 7. Germline V gene data show CDR1 as SGHRS and CDR2 as YFSETQ. CDR3 length: 14 residues. CDR3 sequence: CASSLRTSLNEQFF. The DNA for the CDR3 is TGCGCCAGCAGCCTACGGACTAGCCTGAATGAGCAGTTCTTC.

The chain combines TRBV11-2 with TRBJ1-4; D perhaps matches TRBD1 (6 bases). Trimming shortened V by 5 bases and J by 3 bases, and 10 bases separated the two germline ends. The CDR3 length is 14 residues. Germline CDR1 is SGHAT and CDR2 is FQNNGV. The CDR3 bases are TGTGCCAGCAGCCCCGGGACACCTAATGAAAAACTGTTTTTT. Protein: CASSPGTPNEKLFF.

The chain's CDR3 is CASSVEGGWMETQYF. The CDR3 DNA reads as TGTGCCAGCAGCGTAGAAGGGGGATGGATGGAGACCCAGTACTTC. The chain uses TRBV9 and TRBJ2-5; tentatively, D is TRBD1 (6 bases). Germline loops: CDR1 SGDLS, CDR2 YYNGEE. Trimming stripped 0 bases from V and 5 bases from J, with 14 bases between. CDR3 length: 15 residues.

The rearrangement joins TRBV2 to TRBJ1-2; tentative D call: TRBD1 (6 bases). Trimming removed 2 bases from V and 7 bases from J, with 20 bases in between. The CDR3 totals 16 residues. Germline lookup yields CDR1 SNHLY and CDR2 FYNNEI. The CDR3 sequence: CASSETPRGGGSGYTF. CDR3 bases: TGTGCCAGCAGTGAAACCCCCCGGGGGGGCGGATCTGGCTACACCTTC.

The V and J genes are TRBV7-9 and TRBJ1-2, with a possible D match to TRBD1 (6 bases). The CDR3 length is 13 residues. V was pared by 1 base and J by 5 bases, with 8 bases between. Germline values: CDR1 SEHNR, CDR2 FQNEAQ (reference sequence). The CDR3 DNA sequence: TGTGCCAGCAGCTTAGTACAGGGTTATGGCTACACCTTC. Translating gives CASSLVQGYGYTF. Drawing the rest from reference TRBV7-9 and TRBJ1-2, the complete variable domain is DTGVSQNPRHKITKRGQNVTFRCDPISEHNRLYWYRQTLGQGPEFLTYFQNEAQLEKSRLLSDRFSAERPKGSFSTLEIQRTEQGDSAMYLCASSLVQGYGYTFGSGTRLTVV.

The chain recombines TRBV7-2 with TRBJ1-2; D gene uncertain. The CDR3 has 12 amino acids. Germline CDR1 is SGHTA and CDR2 is FQGNSA. Between the trimmed V and J ends, which lost 1 base and 7 bases, there was a span of 7 bases. As DNA, the CDR3 is TGTGCCAGCAGCTTAGACGTGGGTGGCTACACCTTC. Residues: CASSLDVGGYTF.

In this sample, this clone turned up a few times. The chain is built from TRBV19 and TRBJ2-7, with TRBD1 matching 7 bases. The CDR3 runs to 13 residues. Germline CDR1 LNHDA, CDR2 SQIVND (reference sequence). V shed 4 bases and J 3 bases; nucleotides not matched to a gene: 3. The CDR3 DNA sequence: TGTGCCAGTAGTACCCGGACAGGCTACGAGCAGTACTTC. This encodes CASSTRTGYEQYF.

CDR3 sequence: CASSQEGQGAYEQYF. CDR3 nucleotide sequence: TGCGCCAGCAGCCAAGAAGGGCAGGGGGCCTACGAGCAGTACTTC. The rearrangement links TRBV4-1 to TRBJ2-7, with 7 bases lining up with TRBD1. V lost 0 bases, J lost 2 bases, and 4 bases stayed unmatched. Germline values: CDR1 MGHRA, CDR2 YSYEKL. This CDR3 comprises 15 residues.

The table lists this clone with a few counts. The gene calls are TRBV6-6 and TRBJ2-3, with D perhaps matching TRBD1 or TRBD2 (5 bases each). V was cut by 5 bases and J by 3 bases, with 12 bases left in between. The CDR3 spans 14 residues. The germline CDR1 and CDR2 sequences are MNHNY and SVGAGI (reference sequence). CDR3 nucleotide sequence: TGTGCCAGCAGTCAGGGTTGGGGGACAGATACGCAGTATTTT. This encodes CASSQGWGTDTQYF.

The rearrangement joins TRBV6-5 to TRBJ2-7; D gene ambiguous. V shed 1 base and J shed 5 bases, with 12 bases lying between them. The germline V gene encodes CDR1 MNHEY and CDR2 SVGAGI. CDR3 size: 14 residues. CDR3 in amino acids: CASSYYWGINEQYF. For the CDR3, the DNA is TGTGCCAGCAGTTACTATTGGGGAATAAACGAGCAGTACTTC.

The V call is TRBV5-6, the J call TRBJ1-4; TRBD1 agrees at 9 bases. Germline values: CDR1 SGHDT, CDR2 YYEEEE. The CDR3 totals 15 residues. The trim removed 4 bases at V and 7 bases at J, leaving 8 bases unmatched. The CDR3 spells CASSTAGTGIEKLFF. The CDR3 nucleotides are TGTGCCAGCAGCACCGCCGGGACAGGGATTGAAAAACTGTTTTTT.

The chain combines TRBV5-6 with TRBJ1-5; weak D call: TRBD1 (5 bases). The CDR3 covers 14 residues. The germline V and J ends were trimmed by 0 bases and 4 bases, with 8 bases remaining between them. The germline V gene encodes CDR1 SGHDT and CDR2 YYEEEE. In DNA, the CDR3 is TGTGCCAGCAGCTTGGGCAGGGCAAATCAGCCCCAGCATTTT. Its translation: CASSLGRANQPQHF.

This chain joins TRBV6-1 and TRBJ1-2; D uncertain. Trimming stripped 5 bases from V and 8 bases from J, with 21 bases between. The length of the CDR3 is 15 residues. The V gene's germline CDR1 is MNHNS and CDR2 SASEGT. The CDR3 bases are TGTGCCAGCAGTTCCCCCACCATCCGGGGAAGGGGCTACACCTTC. Amino acid sequence: CASSSPTIRGRGYTF.

The J gene is TRBJ1-1, the V gene TRBV2; possible D gene TRBD1, 5 bases. Between the trimmed V and J ends, which lost 8 bases and 1 base, there was a span of 5 bases. The germline V gene has CDR1 SNHLY and CDR2 FYNNEI. CDR3 length: 11 amino acids. CDR3 sequence (DNA): TGTGCCAGCCAGGGGAACACTGAAGCTTTCTTT. This codes for CASQGNTEAFF.